The clone carrying this T cell receptor (beta chain) has only a few counts. Antigen unknown. The data stem from a study of identical twins. Study observations and caveats: Memory repertoires lacked the insertion deficit that abundant cord blood beta clonotypes showed. Excess low generation probability was seen in twin-shared out-of-frame alpha sequences.

With template switching, a universal primer site was added, and the cDNA carried unique molecular identifiers. TCRdb reprocessed the 5' RACE reads with MiXCR, giving one entry per CDR3 protein. The sample lists about 200,000 distinct CDR3 sequences, around 8% seen once, with less than 2% in the top ten. Trimming stripped 6 bases from V and 5 bases from J, with 11 bases between. Germline V lookup: CDR1 MNHEY, CDR2 SVGEGT. There are 13 residues in the CDR3. The same data also contributed to another study, on yellow fever vaccine responses in identical twins. As that report states: Twins reportedly showed a vaccine T cell response that seemed partly convergent and partly personalized.

This receptor was identified in a woman between 18 and 30 years old in good health. The sequencing input was memory (CD45RO+) T cells sorted from blood. The chain joins TRBV6-2 or TRBV6-3 to TRBJ2-1, with a tentative D call TRBD2 (5 bases). This CDR3 reads CASRTGSNNEQFF. CDR3 bases: TGTGCCAGCAGGACGGGGAGTAACAATGAGCAGTTCTTC.